This TCR beta chain was obtained from a study of blood T cells in healthy people across ages. Through a sample-barcoded 5' primer and a J-beta primer mix, a second PCR was run for roughly 7 to 12 cycles. Every cDNA molecule bore a tag from a template-switch adaptor containing 12 random nucleotides. Each CDR3 protein is one row after TCRdb ran MiXCR on the 5' RACE reads. The table lists 800,000 to 1,000,000 distinct CDR3 sequences, roughly 52% of them singletons, with roughly 13% in the top ten. Deletions cut 1 base from V and 2 bases from J, with 12 bases between. Germline V CDR1 and CDR2: DFQATT, SNEGSKA (reference sequence). The CDR3 is made up of 15 amino acids.

V is TRBV20-1 and J is TRBJ1-5, with D possibly TRBD1 on 5 matching bases. The sample taken for sequencing was blood. This clonotype was sampled from a man aged 30 to 45 in good health. The CDR3 reads CSARAGMMGNQPQHF. CDR3 DNA sequence: TGCAGTGCTAGAGCAGGGATGATGGGCAATCAGCCCCAGCATTTT.